Listed below are T cell receptor beta chains from one sample, sequenced in a study of CD8+ T cells in alopecia areata. Data came from immunoSEQ multiplex PCR; TCRdb stores just in-frame clones and leaves some out. Of about 270,000 clones in the sample, 60% are singletons; the top ten hold about 0.9%. The sequenced sample was CD4+ T cells sorted from blood, obtained around week 54, from a patient treated with tofacitinib. Source of these receptors: a human donor with alopecia areata. Each CDR3 is given with its conserved first and last residue. The order of the fields is clone size, J gene, D gene, V gene, CDR3 DNA, CDR3 protein. The D gene is left open where the match is weak. The size of a clone is reported for some rows only, either as once, few or many, or as a class for expanded clones.

size: NA; J: TRBJ2-5; D: NA; V: TRBV30; DNA: TGTGCCTGGGGCGGGACACAGGGATCTCAAGAGACCCAGTACTTC; CDR3: CAWGGTQGSQETQYF
size: NA; J: TRBJ2-3; D: TRBD1; V: TRBV5-1; DNA: TGCGCCAGCAGCAGCGGACAGGGGGCAATAGATACGCAGTATTTT; CDR3: CASSSGQGAIDTQYF
size: NA; J: TRBJ2-7; D: NA; V: TRBV30; DNA: TGTGCCTGGAGTCGGAACCTCTACGAGCAGTACTTC; CDR3: CAWSRNLYEQYF
size: few; J: TRBJ1-5; D: NA; V: TRBV7-6; DNA: TGTGCCAGCAGCCGAGCTAGCAATCAGCCCCAGCATTTT; CDR3: CASSRASNQPQHF
size: NA; J: TRBJ1-2; D: NA; V: TRBV10-3; DNA: TGTGCCATCAGGGCGACAGGCGACTATGGCTACACCTTC; CDR3: CAIRATGDYGYTF
size: NA; J: TRBJ2-2; D: NA; V: TRBV9; DNA: TGTGCCAGCCGAGGCGACACCGGGGAGCTGTTTTTT; CDR3: CASRGDTGELFF
size: NA; J: TRBJ1-2; D: TRBD1; V: TRBV6-5; DNA: TGTGCCACCCTCCGAGGACAGGGTTTAGGCTACACCTTC; CDR3: CATLRGQGLGYTF
size: NA; J: TRBJ2-2; D: NA; V: TRBV4-1; DNA: TGCGCCAGCAGCCAAGACCGGCGTCAGTTACAAGCGAACACCGGGGAGCTGTTTTTT; CDR3: CASSQDRRQLQANTGELFF
size: few; J: TRBJ2-2; D: NA; V: TRBV15; DNA: TGTGCCACCAGCAGAGGGGTCACAACCGGGGAGCTGTTTTTT; CDR3: CATSRGVTTGELFF
size: NA; J: TRBJ2-7; D: TRBD1; V: TRBV6-5; DNA: TGTGCCAGCAGTAAACAGGGGGCGCGATACGAGCAGTACTTC; CDR3: CASSKQGARYEQYF
size: NA; J: TRBJ2-1; D: NA; V: TRBV29-1; DNA: TGCAGCGTAAGACCAGCCGATAGGGGTTGGAATGAGCAGTTCTTC; CDR3: CSVRPADRGWNEQFF
size: NA; J: TRBJ2-1; D: TRBD2; V: TRBV30; DNA: TGTGCCTGGAGAGAAGTGGGGGGGTACAATGAGCAGTTCTTC; CDR3: CAWREVGGYNEQFF
size: few; J: TRBJ1-2; D: TRBD1; V: TRBV4-2; DNA: TGTGCCAGCAGCCAAGAGGGACAGGGTACTAACTATGGCTACACCTTC; CDR3: CASSQEGQGTNYGYTF
size: NA; J: TRBJ1-3; D: NA; V: TRBV2; DNA: TGTGCCAGCAGTGGGGAATCTGGAAACACCATATATTTT; CDR3: CASSGESGNTIYF
size: NA; J: TRBJ1-4; D: NA; V: TRBV30; DNA: TGTGCCTGGAGTGGGGACTCTAATGAAAAACTGTTTTTT; CDR3: CAWSGDSNEKLFF
size: NA; J: TRBJ2-4; D: TRBD1; V: TRBV4-3; DNA: TGCGCCAGCAGCCAAAGACAGGGGGCAGGGAACATTCAGTACTTC; CDR3: CASSQRQGAGNIQYF
size: NA; J: TRBJ1-2; D: TRBD1; V: TRBV29-1; DNA: TGCAGCGTGGCGACAGGGGTGACTTATGGCTACACCTTC; CDR3: CSVATGVTYGYTF
size: NA; J: TRBJ1-1; D: NA; V: TRBV11-1; DNA: TGTGCCAGCAGCTTAACTACGGGGCCTACTGAAGCTTTCTTT; CDR3: CASSLTTGPTEAFF
size: NA; J: TRBJ1-5; D: NA; V: TRBV5-4; DNA: TGTGCCAGCAGCGAGAGGGGCGCTCAGCCCCAGCATTTT; CDR3: CASSERGAQPQHF
size: few; J: TRBJ2-5; D: TRBD2; V: TRBV7-9; DNA: TGTGCCAGCAGCCCACTAGCGGGGGGCCAAGAGACCCAGTACTTC; CDR3: CASSPLAGGQETQYF
size: once; J: TRBJ2-1; D: TRBD2; V: TRBV5-4; DNA: TGTGCCAGCAGCTCCGGGACTAGCGCGGTTGAGCAGTTCTTC; CDR3: CASSSGTSAVEQFF
size: NA; J: TRBJ1-1; D: NA; V: TRBV9; DNA: TGTGCCAGCAGCGTAGGCGGTTTACGGGGACGTACAGCTGAAGCTTTCTTT; CDR3: CASSVGGLRGRTAEAFF
size: few; J: TRBJ1-2; D: NA; V: TRBV4-1; DNA: TGCGCCAGCAGCCAAGCATGGAGCTACACCTTC; CDR3: CASSQAWSYTF
size: NA; J: TRBJ2-4; D: NA; V: TRBV5-1; DNA: TGCGCCAGCAGCTTACGAGAAGGGTCCAAAAACATTCAGTACTTC; CDR3: CASSLREGSKNIQYF
size: once; J: TRBJ2-4; D: NA; V: TRBV15; DNA: TGTGCCACCAGCAGAGAATACTCCGTAGCCAAAAACATTCAGTACTTC; CDR3: CATSREYSVAKNIQYF
size: NA; J: TRBJ1-6; D: NA; V: TRBV27; DNA: TGTGCCAGCAGTTTATCCGGGGGTTATAATTCACCCCTCCACTTT; CDR3: CASSLSGGYNSPLHF
size: NA; J: TRBJ2-6; D: NA; V: TRBV18; DNA: TGTGCCAGCTCCCCACGAGGGACTGGGGCCAACGTCCTGACTTTC; CDR3: CASSPRGTGANVLTF
size: few; J: TRBJ2-5; D: NA; V: TRBV7-9; DNA: TGTGCCAGCACCGGGACATTTGCCAAATCGGAGACCCAGTACTTC; CDR3: CASTGTFAKSETQYF
size: few; J: TRBJ1-2; D: NA; V: TRBV10-3; DNA: TGTGCCATCAGTGGCCGGGACTCATGGGACTATGGCTACACCTTC; CDR3: CAISGRDSWDYGYTF
size: NA; J: TRBJ1-4; D: NA; V: TRBV6-5; DNA: TGTGCCAGCAGGATTAATGAAAAACTGTTTTTT; CDR3: CASRINEKLFF
size: NA; J: TRBJ2-5; D: TRBD2; V: TRBV29-1; DNA: TGCAGCGGGGTTAGCGGGGGGCCTTGGGAGACCCAGTACTTC; CDR3: CSGVSGGPWETQYF
size: NA; J: TRBJ2-1; D: NA; V: TRBV5-6; DNA: TGTGCCAGCAGCCTCCGGATCGAGCAGTTCTTC; CDR3: CASSLRIEQFF
size: few; J: TRBJ2-1; D: NA; V: TRBV5-5; DNA: TGTGCCAGCAGTAAGATAGTGGCAAATGAGCAGTTCTTC; CDR3: CASSKIVANEQFF
size: NA; J: TRBJ2-1; D: NA; V: TRBV4-3; DNA: TGCGCCAGCAGCCAAACAGGGCAGACCTACAATGAGCAGTTCTTC; CDR3: CASSQTGQTYNEQFF
size: NA; J: TRBJ1-2; D: NA; V: TRBV29-1; DNA: TGCAGCGTTGCAGAAGCTAACTATGGCTACACCTTC; CDR3: CSVAEANYGYTF
size: NA; J: TRBJ2-5; D: NA; V: TRBV9; DNA: TGTGCCAGCAGCGTAGGGCTAGTAGAGACCCAGTACTTC; CDR3: CASSVGLVETQYF
size: once; J: TRBJ1-5; D: NA; V: TRBV5-1; DNA: TGCGCCAGCAGCCCGGGCGGCCAACTCAATCAGCCCCAGCATTTT; CDR3: CASSPGGQLNQPQHF
size: NA; J: TRBJ2-7; D: TRBD1; V: TRBV6-5; DNA: TGTGCCAGCAGCTTTCTTAGGATGGGACAGACGTACTTC; CDR3: CASSFLRMGQTYF
size: NA; J: TRBJ1-1; D: NA; V: TRBV4-1; DNA: TGCGCCAGCAGACAAGCCCCGTTGAGCACTGAAGCTTTCTTT; CDR3: CASRQAPLSTEAFF
size: once; J: TRBJ2-7; D: NA; V: TRBV5-1; DNA: TGCGCCAGCAGCTTGGGGGCAGGACAGCCCCGGAGCGAGCAGTACTTC; CDR3: CASSLGAGQPRSEQYF
size: NA; J: TRBJ1-1; D: TRBD1; V: TRBV5-1; DNA: TGCGCCAGCAGCTTGGCCGGGACAGGGAGCACTGAAGCTTTCTTT; CDR3: CASSLAGTGSTEAFF
size: NA; J: TRBJ2-1; D: TRBD2; V: TRBV30; DNA: TGTGCCTGGAGTGCGGGCGGGGGTTACAATGAGCAGTTCTTC; CDR3: CAWSAGGGYNEQFF
size: NA; J: TRBJ2-1; D: TRBD2; V: TRBV4-2; DNA: TGTGCCAGCAGCCCGAGCGGGGGCAACGACAATGAGCAGTTCTTC; CDR3: CASSPSGGNDNEQFF
size: NA; J: TRBJ2-1; D: TRBD1; V: TRBV6-1; DNA: TGTGCCAGCAGGGAAGTCAGGGGGCTTCTTTCCTACAATGAGCAGTTCTTC; CDR3: CASREVRGLLSYNEQFF
size: few; J: TRBJ2-5; D: TRBD2; V: TRBV5-6; DNA: TGTGCCAGCAGCCGGCGTAGCGGGGGAGAGACCCAGTACTTC; CDR3: CASSRRSGGETQYF
size: NA; J: TRBJ2-7; D: NA; V: TRBV6-1; DNA: TGTGCCATACCCGGGGCAGGGGCCTCCTACGAGCAGTACTTC; CDR3: CAIPGAGASYEQYF
size: NA; J: TRBJ1-2; D: NA; V: TRBV4-2; DNA: TGTGCCAGCAGCCAAGATTTGAGACGAACTAACTATGGCTACACCTTC; CDR3: CASSQDLRRTNYGYTF
size: once; J: TRBJ1-1; D: NA; V: TRBV6-1; DNA: TGTGCCACATCTGAGCAGTCCGGCACTGAAGCTTTCTTT; CDR3: CATSEQSGTEAFF